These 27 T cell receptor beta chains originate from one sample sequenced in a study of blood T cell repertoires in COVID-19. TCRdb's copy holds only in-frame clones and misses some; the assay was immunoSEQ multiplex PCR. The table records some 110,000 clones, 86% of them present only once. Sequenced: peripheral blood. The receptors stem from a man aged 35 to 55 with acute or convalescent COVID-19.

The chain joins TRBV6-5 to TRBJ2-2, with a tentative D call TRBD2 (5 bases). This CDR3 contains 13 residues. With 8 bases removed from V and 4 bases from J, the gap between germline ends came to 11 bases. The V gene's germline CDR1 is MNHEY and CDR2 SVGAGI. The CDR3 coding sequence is TGTGCCAGCCCACTAGTGGGCACCGGGGAGCTGTTTTTT. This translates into CASPLVGTGELFF.

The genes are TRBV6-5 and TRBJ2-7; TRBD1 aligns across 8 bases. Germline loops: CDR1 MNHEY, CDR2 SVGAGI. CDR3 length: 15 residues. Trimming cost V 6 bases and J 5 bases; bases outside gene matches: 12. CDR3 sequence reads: CASSSTGTGMHEQYF. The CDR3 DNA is TGTGCCAGCAGCTCAACCGGGACAGGCATGCACGAGCAGTACTTC.

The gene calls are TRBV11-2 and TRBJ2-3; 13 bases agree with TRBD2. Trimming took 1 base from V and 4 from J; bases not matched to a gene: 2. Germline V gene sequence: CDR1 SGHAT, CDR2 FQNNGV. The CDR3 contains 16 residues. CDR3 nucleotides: TGTGCCAGCAGCTTAGTTGGGACTAGCGGGGCAGATACGCAGTATTTT. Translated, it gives CASSLVGTSGADTQYF.

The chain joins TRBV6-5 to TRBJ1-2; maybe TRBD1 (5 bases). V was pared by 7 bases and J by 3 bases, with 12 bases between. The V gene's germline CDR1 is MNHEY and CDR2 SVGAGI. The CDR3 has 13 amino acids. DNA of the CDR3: TGTGCCAGCACTCCAAGGGGATACTATGGCTACACCTTC. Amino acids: CASTPRGYYGYTF.

The DNA of the CDR3 is TGTGCCAGCAGTCCCGCAGGGAGGTCACCCCTCCACTTT. This translates into CASSPAGRSPLHF. The chain recombines TRBV27 with TRBJ1-6; a possible D gene is TRBD1 (5 bases). Trimming removed 5 bases at V and 10 bases at J, with 12 bases between. Per germline, CDR1 MNHEY and CDR2 SMNVEV (reference sequence). The CDR3 covers 13 residues.

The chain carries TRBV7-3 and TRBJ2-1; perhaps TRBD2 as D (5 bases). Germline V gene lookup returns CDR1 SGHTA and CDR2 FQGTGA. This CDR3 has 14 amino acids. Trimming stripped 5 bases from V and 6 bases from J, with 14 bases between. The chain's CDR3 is CASSPTKGFNEQFF. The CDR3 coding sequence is TGTGCCAGCAGCCCGACTAAAGGTTTCAATGAGCAGTTCTTC.

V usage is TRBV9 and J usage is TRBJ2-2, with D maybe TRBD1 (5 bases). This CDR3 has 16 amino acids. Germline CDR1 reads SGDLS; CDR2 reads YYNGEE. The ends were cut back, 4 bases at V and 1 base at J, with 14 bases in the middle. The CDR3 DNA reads TGTGCCAGCAGCACCCGATCTGACAGGAACACCGGGGAGCTGTTTTTT. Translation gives CASSTRSDRNTGELFF.

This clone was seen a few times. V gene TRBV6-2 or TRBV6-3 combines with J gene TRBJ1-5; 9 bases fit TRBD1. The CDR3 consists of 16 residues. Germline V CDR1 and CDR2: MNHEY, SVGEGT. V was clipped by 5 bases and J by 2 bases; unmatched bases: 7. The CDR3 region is CASSDGTGKGNQPQHF. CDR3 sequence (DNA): TGTGCCAGCAGTGACGGGACAGGGAAAGGCAATCAGCCCCAGCATTTT.

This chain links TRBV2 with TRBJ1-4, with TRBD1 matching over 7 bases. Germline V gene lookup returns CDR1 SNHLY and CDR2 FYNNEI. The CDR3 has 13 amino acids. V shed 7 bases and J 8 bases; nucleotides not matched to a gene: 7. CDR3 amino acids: CASTKGAGEKLFF. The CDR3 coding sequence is TGTGCCAGCACTAAGGGGGCTGGGGAAAAACTGTTTTTT.

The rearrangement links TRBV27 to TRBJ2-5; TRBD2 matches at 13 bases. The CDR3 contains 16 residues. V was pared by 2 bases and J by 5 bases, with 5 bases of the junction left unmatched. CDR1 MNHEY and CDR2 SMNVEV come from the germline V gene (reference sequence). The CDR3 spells CASSLTGLAGVETQYF. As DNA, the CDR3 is TGTGCCAGCAGTTTAACAGGACTAGCGGGAGTGGAGACCCAGTACTTC.

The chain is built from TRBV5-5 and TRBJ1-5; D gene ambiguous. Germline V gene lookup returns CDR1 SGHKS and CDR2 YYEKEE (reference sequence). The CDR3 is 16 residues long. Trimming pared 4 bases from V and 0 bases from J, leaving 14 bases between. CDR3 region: CASSMMTGNSNQPQHF. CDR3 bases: TGTGCCAGCAGCATGATGACGGGAAATAGCAATCAGCCCCAGCATTTT.

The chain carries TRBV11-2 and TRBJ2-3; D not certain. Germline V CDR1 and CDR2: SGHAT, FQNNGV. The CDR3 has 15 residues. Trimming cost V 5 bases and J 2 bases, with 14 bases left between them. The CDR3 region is CASSPLSRNTDTQYF. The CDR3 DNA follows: TGTGCCAGCAGCCCCCTATCTAGAAACACAGATACGCAGTATTTT.

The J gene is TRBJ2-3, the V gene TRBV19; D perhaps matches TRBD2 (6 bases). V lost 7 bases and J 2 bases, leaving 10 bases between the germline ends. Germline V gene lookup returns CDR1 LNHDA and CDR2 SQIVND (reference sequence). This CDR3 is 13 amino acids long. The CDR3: CASTRGHTDTQYF. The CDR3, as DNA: TGTGCCAGTACGCGGGGTCACACAGATACGCAGTATTTT.

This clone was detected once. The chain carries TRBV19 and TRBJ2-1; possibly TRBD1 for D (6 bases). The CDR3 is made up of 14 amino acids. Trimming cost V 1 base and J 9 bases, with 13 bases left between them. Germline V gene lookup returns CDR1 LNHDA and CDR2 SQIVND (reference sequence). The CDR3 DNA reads TGTGCCAGTAGTATAGCACAAATACAGGGTGAGCAGTTCTTC. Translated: CASSIAQIQGEQFF.

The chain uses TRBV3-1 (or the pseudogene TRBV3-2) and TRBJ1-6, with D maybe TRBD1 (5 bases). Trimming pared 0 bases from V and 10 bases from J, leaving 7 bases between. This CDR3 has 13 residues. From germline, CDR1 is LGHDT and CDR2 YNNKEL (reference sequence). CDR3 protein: CASSQDRGSPLHF. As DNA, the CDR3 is TGTGCCAGCAGCCAAGACCGGGGGTCACCCCTCCACTTT.

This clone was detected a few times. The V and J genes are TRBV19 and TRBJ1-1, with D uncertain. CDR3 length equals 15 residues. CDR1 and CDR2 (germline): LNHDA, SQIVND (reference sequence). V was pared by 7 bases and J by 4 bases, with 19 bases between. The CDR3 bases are TGTGCCAGTACCATAGGAGGGTTGGCGGGCACTGAAGCTTTCTTT. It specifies CASTIGGLAGTEAFF.

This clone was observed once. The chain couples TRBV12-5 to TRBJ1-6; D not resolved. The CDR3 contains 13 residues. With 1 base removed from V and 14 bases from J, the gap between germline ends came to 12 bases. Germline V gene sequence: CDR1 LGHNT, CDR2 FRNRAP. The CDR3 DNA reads TGTGCTAGTGGTTTGGCCTCCTCTGAGGCCCTCCACTTT. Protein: CASGLASSEALHF. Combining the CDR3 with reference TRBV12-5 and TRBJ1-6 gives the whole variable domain DARVTQTPRHKVTEMGQEVTMRCQPILGHNTVFWYRQTMMQGLELLAYFRNRAPLDDSGMPKDRFSAEMPDATLATLKIQPSEPRDSAVYFCASGLASSEALHFGNGTRLTVT.

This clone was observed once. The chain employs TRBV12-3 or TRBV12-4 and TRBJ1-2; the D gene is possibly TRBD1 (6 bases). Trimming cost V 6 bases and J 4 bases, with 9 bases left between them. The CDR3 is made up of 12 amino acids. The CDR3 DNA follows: TGTGCCAGCAGGCGACAGGCCTATGGCTACACCTTC. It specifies CASRRQAYGYTF.

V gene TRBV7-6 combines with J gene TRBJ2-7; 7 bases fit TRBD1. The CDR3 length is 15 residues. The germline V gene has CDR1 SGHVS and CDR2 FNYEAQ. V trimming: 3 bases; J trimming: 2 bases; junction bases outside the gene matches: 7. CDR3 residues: CASSFGTANPYEQYF. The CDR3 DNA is TGTGCCAGCAGCTTCGGGACAGCGAATCCCTACGAGCAGTACTTC.

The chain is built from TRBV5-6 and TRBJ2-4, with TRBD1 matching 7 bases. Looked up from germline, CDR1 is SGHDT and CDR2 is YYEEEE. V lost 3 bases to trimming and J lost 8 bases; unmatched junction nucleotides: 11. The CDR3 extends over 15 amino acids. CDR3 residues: CASSSPGTEGHIQYF. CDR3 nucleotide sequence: TGTGCCAGCAGCTCCCCCGGGACAGAGGGACACATTCAGTACTTC.

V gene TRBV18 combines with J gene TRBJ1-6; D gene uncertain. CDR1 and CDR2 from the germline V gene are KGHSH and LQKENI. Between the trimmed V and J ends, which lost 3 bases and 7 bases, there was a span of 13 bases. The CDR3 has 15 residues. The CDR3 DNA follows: TGTGCCAGCTCACCTATTTGGCAGTCAAATTCACCCCTCCACTTT. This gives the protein CASSPIWQSNSPLHF.

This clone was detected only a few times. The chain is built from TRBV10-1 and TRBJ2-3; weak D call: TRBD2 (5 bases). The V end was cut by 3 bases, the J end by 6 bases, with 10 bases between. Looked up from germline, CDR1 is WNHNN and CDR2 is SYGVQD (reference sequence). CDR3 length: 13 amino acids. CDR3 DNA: TGCGCCAGCAGTGAACTAGGGCGGGATACGCAGTATTTT. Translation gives CASSELGRDTQYF.

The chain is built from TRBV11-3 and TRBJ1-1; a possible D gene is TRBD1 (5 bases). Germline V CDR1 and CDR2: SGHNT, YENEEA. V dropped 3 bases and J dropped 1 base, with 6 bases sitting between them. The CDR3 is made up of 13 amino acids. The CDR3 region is CASSFGGNTEAFF. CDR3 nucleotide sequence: TGTGCCAGCAGCTTCGGGGGGAACACTGAAGCTTTCTTT.

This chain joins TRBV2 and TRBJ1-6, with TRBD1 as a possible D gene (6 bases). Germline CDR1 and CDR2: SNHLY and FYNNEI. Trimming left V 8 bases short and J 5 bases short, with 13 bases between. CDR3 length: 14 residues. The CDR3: CASSRGGNNSPLHF. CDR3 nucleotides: TGTGCCAGCTCTCGAGGGGGAAATAATTCACCCCTCCACTTT.

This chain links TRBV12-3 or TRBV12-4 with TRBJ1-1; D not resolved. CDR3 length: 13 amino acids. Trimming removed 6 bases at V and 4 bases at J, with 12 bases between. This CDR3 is CASSLGSSTEAFF. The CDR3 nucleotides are TGTGCCAGCAGCCTAGGGAGTAGCACTGAAGCTTTCTTT.

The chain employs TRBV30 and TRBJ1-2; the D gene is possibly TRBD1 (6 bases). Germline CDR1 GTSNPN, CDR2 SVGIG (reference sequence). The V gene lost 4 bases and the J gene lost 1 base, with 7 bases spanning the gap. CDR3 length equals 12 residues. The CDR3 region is CAWMDSNYGYTF. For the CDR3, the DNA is TGTGCCTGGATGGACAGTAACTATGGCTACACCTTC.

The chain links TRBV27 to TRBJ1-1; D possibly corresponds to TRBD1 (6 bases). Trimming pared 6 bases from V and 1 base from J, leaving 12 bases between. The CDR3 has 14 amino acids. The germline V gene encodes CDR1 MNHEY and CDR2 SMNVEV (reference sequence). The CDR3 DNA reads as TGTGCCAGCAGGGCAGGGGATGGGAACACTGAAGCTTTCTTT. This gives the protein CASRAGDGNTEAFF.